This T cell receptor beta chain was observed in a study of T cell repertoires in cytomegalovirus infection. Trimming shortened V by 5 bases and J by 8 bases, and 15 bases separated the two germline ends. The CDR3 covers 13 residues. Germline CDR1 and CDR2: SGHVS and FNYEAQ. Findings and caveats of the study: Ex vivo, HLA-C-restricted CMV-specific TCR beta clonotypes prevailed over the rest of the response.

This clonotype has a count of ten or more. Its antigen is unidentified. MiXCR, run by TCRdb on the reads, gives a single entry per CDR3 protein. The profile shows 250,000 to 300,000 distinct CDR3 sequences, over 20% of them singletons. This receptor was obtained from a human donor in good health (CMV status not recorded). Some clones in this sample may be carry-over from other donors' samples. The sequencing input was PBMCs. The rearrangement links TRBV7-6 to TRBJ1-2; maybe TRBD1 (5 bases). DNA for the CDR3: TGTGCCAGCAGCCCCCTAGAGGGGCACGGCTACACCTTC. This codes for CASSPLEGHGYTF.